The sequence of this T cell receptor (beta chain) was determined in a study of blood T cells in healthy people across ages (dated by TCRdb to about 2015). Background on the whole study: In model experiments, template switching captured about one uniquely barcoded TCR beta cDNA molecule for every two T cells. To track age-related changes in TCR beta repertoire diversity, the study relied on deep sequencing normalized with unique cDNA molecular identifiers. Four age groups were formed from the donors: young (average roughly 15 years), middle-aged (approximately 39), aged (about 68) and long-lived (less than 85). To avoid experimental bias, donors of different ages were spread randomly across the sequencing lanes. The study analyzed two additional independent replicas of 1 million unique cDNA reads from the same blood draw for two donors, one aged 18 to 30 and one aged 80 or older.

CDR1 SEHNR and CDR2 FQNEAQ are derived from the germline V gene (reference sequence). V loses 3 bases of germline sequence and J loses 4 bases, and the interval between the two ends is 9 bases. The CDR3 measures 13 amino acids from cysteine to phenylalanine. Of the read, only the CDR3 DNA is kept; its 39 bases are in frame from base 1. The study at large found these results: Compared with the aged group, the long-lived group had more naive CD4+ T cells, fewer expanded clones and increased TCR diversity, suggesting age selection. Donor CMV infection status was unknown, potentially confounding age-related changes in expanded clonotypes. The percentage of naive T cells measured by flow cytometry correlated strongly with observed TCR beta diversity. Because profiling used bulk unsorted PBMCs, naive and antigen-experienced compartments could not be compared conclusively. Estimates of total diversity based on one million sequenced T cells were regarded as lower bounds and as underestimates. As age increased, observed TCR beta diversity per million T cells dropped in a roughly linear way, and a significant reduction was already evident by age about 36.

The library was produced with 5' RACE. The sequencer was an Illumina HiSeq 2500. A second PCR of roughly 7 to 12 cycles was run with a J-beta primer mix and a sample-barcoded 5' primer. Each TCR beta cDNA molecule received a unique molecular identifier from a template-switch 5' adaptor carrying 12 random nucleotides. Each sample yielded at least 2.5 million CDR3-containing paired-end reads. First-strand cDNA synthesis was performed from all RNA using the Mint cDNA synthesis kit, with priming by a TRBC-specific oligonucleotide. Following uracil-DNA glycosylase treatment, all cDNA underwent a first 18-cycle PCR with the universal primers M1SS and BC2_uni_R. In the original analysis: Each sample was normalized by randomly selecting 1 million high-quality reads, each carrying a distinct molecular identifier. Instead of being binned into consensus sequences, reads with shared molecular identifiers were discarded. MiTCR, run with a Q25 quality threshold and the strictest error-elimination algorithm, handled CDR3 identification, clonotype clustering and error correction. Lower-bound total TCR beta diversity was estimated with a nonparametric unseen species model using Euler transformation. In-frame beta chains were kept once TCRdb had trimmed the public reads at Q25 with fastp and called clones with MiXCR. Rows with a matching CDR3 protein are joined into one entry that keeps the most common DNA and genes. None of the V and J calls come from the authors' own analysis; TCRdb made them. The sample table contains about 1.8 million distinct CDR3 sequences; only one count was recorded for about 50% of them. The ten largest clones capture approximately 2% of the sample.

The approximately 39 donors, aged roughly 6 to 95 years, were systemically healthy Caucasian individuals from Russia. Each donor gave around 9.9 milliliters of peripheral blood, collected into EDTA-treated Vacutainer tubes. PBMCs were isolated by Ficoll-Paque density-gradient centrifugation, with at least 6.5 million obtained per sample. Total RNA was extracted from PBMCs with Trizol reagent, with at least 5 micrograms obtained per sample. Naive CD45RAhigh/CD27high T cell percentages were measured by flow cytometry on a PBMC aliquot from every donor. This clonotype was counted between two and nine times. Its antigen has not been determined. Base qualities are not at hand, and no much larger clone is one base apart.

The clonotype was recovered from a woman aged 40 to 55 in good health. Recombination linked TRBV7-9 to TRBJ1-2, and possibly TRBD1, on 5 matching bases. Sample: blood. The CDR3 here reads CASSLGVTYGYTF. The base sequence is TGTGCCAGCAGCTTGGGGGTGACCTATGGCTACACCTTC.